This T cell receptor beta chain was obtained from a study of blood T cell repertoires in COVID-19. Study details: Spain, Italy and the United States supplied samples that represented acute and convalescent COVID-19. The cDNA or gDNA used as material had been derived from T cells, B-cell-depleted T cells, or PBMCs.

Assay: immunoSEQ multiplex PCR; the TCRdb copy retains only in-frame clones and omits some. The data contain around 250,000 clones, around 85% of them singletons. Sample: peripheral blood. The clonotype originates from a man aged 60 to 69 with acute or convalescent COVID-19.

CDR3 coding DNA: TGTGCCAGCATTAGCGGGCCCGGGGAGCTGTTTTTT. Its protein is CASISGPGELFF. The J gene is TRBJ2-2, the V gene TRBV12-3 or TRBV12-4; 7 bases line up with TRBD2. The CDR3 contains 12 residues. Unmatched junction bases numbered 2, after V lost 7 bases and J lost 6 bases.